Below are 25 T cell receptor beta chains sequenced from a single sample in a study of patients and donors after allogeneic stem cell transplantation. TCRdb ran MiXCR on the RT-PCR reads and lists one entry per CDR3 protein. The profile shows about a million distinct CDR3 sequences, about a sixth of them singletons. Input material: blood, either unsorted or a sorted T cell fraction (not recorded which). The receptor set was obtained from a human donor who was either an allogeneic HSCT recipient or a stem cell or donor lymphocyte infusion donor (not recorded which). It is not recorded whose cells these are; they may come from a transplant donor.

This clonotype was counted at least ten times. This chain joins TRBV25-1 and TRBJ2-7; TRBD1 matches at 8 bases. Germline CDR1 MGHDK, CDR2 SYGVNS. The V and J ends lost 4 bases and 2 bases, in that order; junction bases with no gene match: 4. The CDR3 loop spans 14 amino acids. Written as DNA, the CDR3 is TGTGCCAGCAGTGTTGGGACAGGACCCTACGAGCAGTACTTC. Amino acid sequence: CASSVGTGPYEQYF.

Many counts were recorded for this clonotype. The genes are TRBV5-5 and TRBJ1-5; perhaps TRBD1 as D (6 bases). CDR1 and CDR2 from the germline V gene are SGHKS and YYEKEE (reference sequence). Trimming shortened V by 2 bases and J by 7 bases, and 22 bases separated the two germline ends. The CDR3 extends over 17 amino acids. CDR3 in amino acids: CASSFLWNRNRGQPQHF. CDR3 coding DNA: TGTGCCAGCAGCTTTCTGTGGAACAGGAATAGGGGGCAGCCCCAGCATTTT.

This sequence joins TRBV15 and TRBJ2-3; 7 bases match TRBD1. CDR3 size: 14 residues. Per the germline V gene, CDR1 is LNHNV and CDR2 is YYDKDF (reference sequence). V trimming: 7 bases; J trimming: 5 bases; junction bases outside the gene matches: 9. The CDR3 protein is CATKDRERRDTQYF. The DNA for the CDR3 is TGTGCCACCAAAGACAGGGAGCGGAGAGATACGCAGTATTTT. Together with reference TRBV15 and TRBJ2-3, the CDR3 gives the full variable domain: DAMVIQNPRYQVTQFGKPVTLSCSQTLNHNVMYWYQQKSSQAPKLLFHYYDKDFNNEADTPDNFQSRRPNTSFCFLDIRSPGLGDTAMYLCATKDRERRDTQYFGPGTRLTVL.

The chain employs TRBV7-9 and TRBJ2-7; possible D gene TRBD2, 5 bases. CDR3 length equals 13 residues. Germline V gives CDR1 SEHNR, CDR2 FQNEAQ (reference sequence). Trimming pared 5 bases from V and 7 bases from J, leaving 15 bases between. CDR3 region: CASSAGRPLEQYF. CDR3 in DNA: TGTGCCAGCAGCGCGGGCCGCCCCCTGGAGCAGTACTTC.

This rearrangement joins TRBV2 to TRBJ1-1; no clear D. Trimming removed 7 bases at V and 1 base at J, with 16 bases between. The germline V gene encodes CDR1 SNHLY and CDR2 FYNNEI. The CDR3 runs 15 residues. CDR3 amino acids: CASIIDIRRNTEAFF. The CDR3 DNA reads as TGTGCCAGCATCATTGACATCAGGAGGAACACTGAAGCTTTCTTT.

This chain joins TRBV7-8 and TRBJ2-2; no clear D gene. The ends were cut back, 7 bases at V and 4 bases at J, with 16 bases in the middle. CDR1 is SGHVS, CDR2 FQNEAQ, per germline. CDR3 length: 15 residues. CDR3 coding DNA: TGTGCCAGCACCCTGGTGGGATGGGGCACCGGGGAGCTGTTTTTT. It codes for CASTLVGWGTGELFF.

This clonotype showed up just a few times. The chain couples TRBV24-1 to TRBJ2-1; the D gene is possibly TRBD2 (5 bases). Germline V gene data show CDR1 as KGHDR and CDR2 as SFDVKD. CDR3 length equals 13 residues. With 5 bases removed from V and 6 bases from J, the gap between germline ends came to 10 bases. CDR3 nucleotides: TGTGCCACCAGTGCTATTGGGAGCAATGAGCAGTTCTTC. Protein: CATSAIGSNEQFF.

This clonotype has just a few counts. The J gene is TRBJ2-1, the V gene TRBV5-6; D remains ambiguous. CDR3 length: 13 amino acids. Germline CDR1 is SGHDT and CDR2 is YYEEEE. Trimming pared 0 bases from V and 11 bases from J, leaving 12 bases between. The CDR3 sequence: CASSLGRLEQQFF. The CDR3 DNA reads as TGTGCCAGCAGCTTGGGTAGACTCGAGCAGCAGTTCTTC.

V gene TRBV11-2 combines with J gene TRBJ2-7; D is ambiguous. Trimming pared 5 bases from V and 3 bases from J, leaving 11 bases between. The CDR3 has 13 amino acids. Germline V gene data show CDR1 as SGHAT and CDR2 as FQNNGV. The DNA of the CDR3 is TGTGCCAGCAGCCCATCAAGGCACTACGAGCAGTACTTC. Translated: CASSPSRHYEQYF.

This clonotype was seen a handful of times. The rearrangement uses TRBV5-1 and TRBJ2-5, with no clear D. Germline V gene sequence: CDR1 SGHRS, CDR2 YFSETQ. This CDR3 has 16 residues. The ends were cut back, 0 bases at V and 1 base at J, with 13 bases in the middle. CDR3 residues: CASSLEAATAQETQYF. The DNA for the CDR3 is TGCGCCAGCAGCTTGGAGGCCGCTACGGCCCAAGAGACCCAGTACTTC.

This clonotype was observed a few times. This chain joins TRBV6-1 and TRBJ2-1; TRBD2 is a possible D gene (7 bases). Germline V gene lookup returns CDR1 MNHNS and CDR2 SASEGT. This CDR3 has 15 amino acids. With 6 bases removed from V and 7 bases from J, the gap between germline ends came to 19 bases. This chain's CDR3 is CASREGGTMRNEQFF. The DNA for the CDR3 is TGTGCCAGCAGAGAGGGGGGGACTATGAGGAATGAGCAGTTCTTC.

The table lists this clonotype with a count of one. The chain recombines TRBV20-1 with TRBJ2-5; D is possibly TRBD2 (7 bases). Germline V gives CDR1 DFQATT, CDR2 SNEGSKA (reference sequence). V was clipped by 3 bases and J by 2 bases, with 16 bases between them. This CDR3 comprises 15 residues. CDR3 nucleotides: TGCAGTGCTAGTCTTGCTGCGGGGGCACAAGAGACCCAGTACTTC. Translated: CSASLAAGAQETQYF.

The chain has TRBV20-1 and TRBJ1-5, with 10 nucleotides matching TRBD1. CDR3 length equals 17 residues. CDR1 and CDR2 (germline): DFQATT, SNEGSKA (reference sequence). V was clipped by 2 bases and J by 5 bases; unmatched bases: 12. CDR3 protein: CSARPAKGQGSDQPQHF. In DNA form, the CDR3 reads TGCAGTGCTAGACCAGCCAAGGGACAGGGGAGCGATCAGCCCCAGCATTTT.

This clonotype was seen repeatedly, ten times or more. The chain recombines TRBV24-1 with TRBJ2-5, with 8 bases matching TRBD1. This CDR3 contains 15 residues. In germline, CDR1 is KGHDR, CDR2 SFDVKD. With 7 bases clipped from V and 3 bases from J, the junction kept 9 bases outside the gene matches. The CDR3 coding sequence is TGTGCCACCAGGGATGGACAGGGCGGGAAAGAGACCCAGTACTTC. This gives the protein CATRDGQGGKETQYF.

The rearrangement links TRBV6-2 or TRBV6-3 to TRBJ1-2, with TRBD1 matching 7 bases. CDR3 length equals 16 residues. V trimming: 5 bases; J trimming: 2 bases; junction bases outside the gene matches: 11. Germline V gene sequence: CDR1 MNHEY, CDR2 SVGEGT. The CDR3 sequence: CASSTQTGTKNYGYTF. CDR3 DNA sequence: TGTGCCAGCAGTACCCAGACAGGGACGAAGAACTATGGCTACACCTTC.

The genes are TRBV20-1 and TRBJ1-6; D unresolved. CDR1 DFQATT and CDR2 SNEGSKA come from the germline V gene (reference sequence). The CDR3 totals 16 residues. With 5 bases removed from V and 4 bases from J, the gap between germline ends came to 18 bases. The CDR3 nucleotides are TGCAGTGCTGCCAACCCTGACGGATATTATAATTCACCCCTCCACTTT. Translation gives CSAANPDGYYNSPLHF.

This clonotype was observed many times. The J gene is TRBJ1-1, the V gene TRBV12-3 or TRBV12-4, with D tentatively TRBD1 (5 bases). This CDR3 region has 14 residues. V was clipped by 6 bases and J by 4 bases, with 15 bases between them. The CDR3: CASSQTVVATEAFF. The DNA for the CDR3 is TGTGCCAGCAGCCAGACAGTTGTGGCCACTGAAGCTTTCTTT.

This clonotype was observed many times. The chain combines TRBV15 with TRBJ1-5, with TRBD1 matching 7 bases. This CDR3 comprises 15 residues. Germline V lookup: CDR1 LNHNV, CDR2 YYDKDF (reference sequence). Losses at the gene ends were 0 bases for V and 4 bases for J; bases not matched to a gene: 3. For the CDR3, the DNA is TGTGCCACCAGCAGAGATGGCAGGGGGAATCAGCCCCAGCATTTT. Amino acid sequence: CATSRDGRGNQPQHF.

The J gene is TRBJ1-5, the V gene TRBV25-1, with TRBD1 as a possible D gene (5 bases). Trimming left V 3 bases short and J 0 bases short, with 9 bases between. This CDR3 is 15 amino acids long. Germline V CDR1 and CDR2: MGHDK, SYGVNS. CDR3 region: CASSESGYSNQPQHF. CDR3 bases: TGTGCCAGCAGTGAGTCAGGGTATAGCAATCAGCCCCAGCATTTT.

V and J are TRBV5-5 and TRBJ2-7, with 10 bases aligning to TRBD2. V dropped 4 bases and J dropped 3; count of bases not matched to a gene: 10. Per the germline V gene, CDR1 is SGHKS and CDR2 is YYEKEE (reference sequence). The CDR3 has 16 residues. The CDR3 loop reads CASSTGISGRFYEQYF. DNA for the CDR3: TGTGCCAGCAGCACCGGCATTAGCGGGAGGTTCTACGAGCAGTACTTC.

The V and J genes are TRBV27 and TRBJ1-5, with D unresolved. CDR1 MNHEY and CDR2 SMNVEV come from the germline V gene (reference sequence). V dropped 2 bases and J dropped 5 bases, with 10 bases sitting between them. This CDR3 region has 14 residues. As DNA, the CDR3 is TGTGCCAGCAGTTTAACGGGTTTGGATCAGCCCCAGCATTTT. Translation gives CASSLTGLDQPQHF.

The rearrangement joins TRBV18 to TRBJ1-2; D perhaps matches TRBD1 (5 bases). The germline V gene has CDR1 KGHSH and CDR2 LQKENI. The CDR3 spans 17 residues. The V gene lost 3 bases and the J gene lost 0 bases, with 17 bases spanning the gap. The CDR3: CASSPDPAGPANYGYTF. CDR3 DNA: TGTGCCAGCTCACCCGACCCGGCAGGGCCCGCTAACTATGGCTACACCTTC.

This clonotype has a handful of counts. The chain employs TRBV6-1 and TRBJ1-1, with D unresolved. Germline values: CDR1 MNHNS, CDR2 SASEGT. This CDR3 is built from 14 residues. Trimming left V 3 bases short and J 2 bases short, with 10 bases between. CDR3 sequence: CASSEGLPNTEAFF. CDR3 DNA: TGTGCCAGCAGTGAGGGCCTACCTAACACTGAAGCTTTCTTT.

This clonotype was counted only a few times. The chain links TRBV5-1 to TRBJ1-1; the D is unclear. The V end lost 4 bases, the J end lost 1 base, and 11 bases lay between the germline ends. The V gene's germline CDR1 is SGHRS and CDR2 YFSETQ. The CDR3 has 14 residues. In DNA form, the CDR3 reads TGCGCCAGCAGCCAAGTTCCGTCGAACACTGAAGCTTTCTTT. Protein product: CASSQVPSNTEAFF.

This clonotype was counted a few times. This rearrangement joins TRBV2 to TRBJ2-1, with 8 bases lining up with TRBD1. J was trimmed by 2 bases and V by 7 bases; bases with no gene match: 4. The CDR3 length is 14 residues. In germline, CDR1 is SNHLY, CDR2 FYNNEI. In DNA, the CDR3 is TGTGCCAGCAAGGACAGGGTGGCCTACAATGAGCAGTTCTTC. It encodes CASKDRVAYNEQFF. The full variable domain, its missing parts supplied by reference TRBV2 and TRBJ2-1, is EPEVTQTPSHQVTQMGQEVILRCVPISNHLYFYWYRQILGQKVEFLVSFYNNEISEKSEIFDDQFSVERPDGSNFTLKIRSTKLEDSAMYFCASKDRVAYNEQFFGPGTRLTVL.